These T cell receptor beta chains were read from a single sample in a study of T-cell memory formation after mild COVID-19. TCRdb independently ran MiXCR on the 5' RACE reads; one entry per CDR3 protein. This table has under 450,000 distinct CDR3 sequences, more than 20% appearing once. Sequences were obtained from PBMCs or a T cell subset sorted from them (not recorded which). Receptor source: an adult woman who had mild COVID-19 (a few samples of this study predate the infection). Cell type and time point are not known. Both conserved end residues are part of each CDR3. The D gene is left open where the match is weak. Only part of the rows carry a size: once, few, many, or a class if the clone is expanded.

j_call	clone_size	d_call	v_call	cdr3_nt	cdr3_aa
TRBJ2-1	-	-	TRBV7-3	TGTGCCAGCAGCCAAACCCAGGGAATGTATTCCGAGCAGTTCTTC	CASSQTQGMYSEQFF
TRBJ2-3	-	-	TRBV2	TGTGCCAGCAGGCCTTACCCGGGATCAGGGCAAGATACGCAGTATTTT	CASRPYPGSGQDTQYF
TRBJ2-7	-	-	TRBV12-3/TRBV12-4	TGTGCCAGCAGTTTAATAACGAGTGAGCAGTACTTC	CASSLITSEQYF
TRBJ1-2	few	-	TRBV5-1	TGCGCCAGCACGATATCGGGGGGCGATGGCTACACCTTC	CASTISGGDGYTF
TRBJ2-1	-	TRBD2	TRBV2	TGTGCCAGCAGGACTAGCGGGGGGGCCAATGAGCAGTTCTTC	CASRTSGGANEQFF
TRBJ1-4	many	-	TRBV9	TGTGCCAGCAGCCCGGGCCTGCTCGATGAAAAACTGTTTTTT	CASSPGLLDEKLFF
TRBJ2-7	few	-	TRBV29-1	TGCAGCGTTGTAGGGTACGAGCAGTACTTC	CSVVGYEQYF
TRBJ2-3	-	TRBD2	TRBV7-9	TGTGCCAGCAGCCGACTAGCGGGGGGGTTCACAGATACGCAGTATTTT	CASSRLAGGFTDTQYF
TRBJ1-2	few	TRBD1	TRBV6-6	TGTGCCAGCAGTACCGGGACAGTTTCTAACTATGGCTACACCTTC	CASSTGTVSNYGYTF
TRBJ2-3	-	-	TRBV7-9	TGTGCCAGCAGCTTAAGGGGTGTAGGAAATACGCAGTATTTT	CASSLRGVGNTQYF
TRBJ2-7	few	TRBD2	TRBV9	TGTGCCAGCAGCGACCTAGCGGGGGTGGGTGAGCAGTACTTC	CASSDLAGVGEQYF
TRBJ2-7	few	-	TRBV20-1	TGCAGTGCTTCGGAAGTGGGGCTCTCCTACGAGCAGTACTTC	CSASEVGLSYEQYF
TRBJ2-3	few	TRBD1	TRBV6-1	TGTGCCAGCATCGACAGGGGAGAGAGGGCAGATACGCAGTATTTT	CASIDRGERADTQYF
TRBJ2-3	-	TRBD1	TRBV6-5	TGTGCCAGCACCCCAGCCCTGGCAGGGGGTGAAGATACGCAGTATTTT	CASTPALAGGEDTQYF
TRBJ2-5	-	-	TRBV20-1	TGCAGTGCTAGTCCCTTCCGGACGTTCGGGGAGACCCAGTACTTC	CSASPFRTFGETQYF
TRBJ2-4	-	-	TRBV5-1	TGCGCCAGCACCCAAGGTGGGGGACGAGACATTCAGTACTTC	CASTQGGGRDIQYF
TRBJ1-1	few	-	TRBV29-1	TGCAGCGTTCCCCGGGACACAAACACTGAAGCTTTCTTT	CSVPRDTNTEAFF
TRBJ2-3	-	TRBD1	TRBV12-3/TRBV12-4	TGTGCCAGCAGAGGACAGGGGATGAGCACAGATACGCAGTATTTT	CASRGQGMSTDTQYF
TRBJ2-7	once	-	TRBV19	TGTGCCAGTAGGTGGGGTTACGAGCAGTACTTC	CASRWGYEQYF
TRBJ2-3	few	-	TRBV5-1	TGCGCCAGCAGCTTGGAGTCTATACGCACAGATACGCAGTATTTT	CASSLESIRTDTQYF
TRBJ2-7	few	TRBD2	TRBV29-1	TGCAGCGTTGAAGAAGGGACTAGCTACGAGCAGTACTTC	CSVEEGTSYEQYF
TRBJ2-7	few	TRBD1	TRBV19	TGTGCCAGTAGTATCAGGGACAGAGGCTCCTACGAGCAGTACTTC	CASSIRDRGSYEQYF
TRBJ2-5	-	-	TRBV6-5	TGTGCCAGCAGTTACGGCGAGGGCGGGACCCAGTACTTC	CASSYGEGGTQYF
TRBJ1-2	-	-	TRBV7-3	TGTGCCAGCAGCTTATTCGCCGGGGATACATATGGCTACACCTTC	CASSLFAGDTYGYTF
TRBJ2-3	few	-	TRBV7-2	TGTGCCAGCAGCTTAGAGACCGGAAATACGCAGTATTTT	CASSLETGNTQYF
TRBJ1-5	few	-	TRBV25-1	TGTGCCAGCAGTGAGACAACTACAGGGATCAATCAGCCCCAGCATTTT	CASSETTTGINQPQHF
TRBJ1-5	few	-	TRBV21-1	TGTGCCAGCAGCAAAGACGGGGGCGTCGATCAGCCCCAGCATTTT	CASSKDGGVDQPQHF
TRBJ1-1	-	-	TRBV6-2/TRBV6-3	TGTGCCAGCAGTTACCCGGCAAGGACTTTCTTT	CASSYPARTFF
TRBJ1-2	few	-	TRBV5-5	TGTGCCAGCAGCTCGGCAGGGGATCCGAGAGGCTACACCTTC	CASSSAGDPRGYTF
TRBJ2-7	-	-	TRBV7-2	TGTGCCAGCAGCTTAGCGCGAAAGTCTGACGAGCAGTACTTC	CASSLARKSDEQYF
TRBJ2-7	few	-	TRBV20-1	TGCAGTGCTAGAGGATCAGGGCCGGGGGAGCAGTACTTC	CSARGSGPGEQYF
TRBJ2-7	few	TRBD2	TRBV7-3	TGTGCCAGCAGCTTAGGTGGCGGGAGCGATTACGAGCAGTACTTC	CASSLGGGSDYEQYF
TRBJ2-2	few	-	TRBV20-1	TGCAGTGCTAGAGTTCGGCAGGCCAACACCGGGGAGCTGTTTTTT	CSARVRQANTGELFF
TRBJ2-7	few	TRBD1	TRBV11-2	TGTGCCAGCAGCCTCGGACCGGGACAGGGTATCAACGAGCAGTACTTC	CASSLGPGQGINEQYF
TRBJ2-7	once	-	TRBV12-3/TRBV12-4	TGTGCCAGCAGTCCCTCCTACGTACGGTACTCCTACGAGCAGTACTTC	CASSPSYVRYSYEQYF
TRBJ2-7	few	-	TRBV20-1	TGCAGTGCCCGAGGTGTCTCCTACGAGCAGTACTTC	CSARGVSYEQYF
TRBJ1-4	few	TRBD1	TRBV7-6	TGTGCCAGCAGCCCCTCCGACAGGGGGCAAGGAAAACTGTTTTTT	CASSPSDRGQGKLFF
TRBJ1-1	few	TRBD1	TRBV12-3/TRBV12-4	TGTGCCAGCAGTTATCAGGGGGCTGCTTTCTTT	CASSYQGAAFF
TRBJ2-1	-	TRBD2	TRBV6-5	TGTGCCAGCAGTCGAACTAGCGGGAGAAACAATGAGCAGTTCTTC	CASSRTSGRNNEQFF
TRBJ2-3	-	TRBD2	TRBV12-3/TRBV12-4	TGTGCCAGCAGTAACAACCCGATAGCGGGAGGGCCTTCAGATACGCAGTATTTT	CASSNNPIAGGPSDTQYF
TRBJ2-4	few	-	TRBV24-1	TGTGCCACCAGTGATCCGACCGGAGCCAAAAACATTCAGTACTTC	CATSDPTGAKNIQYF
TRBJ2-7	few	-	TRBV5-1	TGCGCCAGCAGCTTGGGGACGGGTTACTACGAGCAGTACTTC	CASSLGTGYYEQYF